This T cell receptor (beta chain) was captured in a study of spatial heterogeneity in lung cancer. The sample's time point: sample taken at primary tumor resection. Donors were approximately 70 untreated early-stage non-small cell lung cancer patients. The input material, whole RNA from tumor, nontumor lung or frozen PBMC, was sequenced unsorted. This clonotype has at least ten counts. Its matching antigen is unknown. TCRdb re-derived calls from the 5' RACE reads in MiXCR, one entry per CDR3 protein. The table records about 100,000 distinct CDR3 sequences, approximately 4% of them present only once. The study, taken as a whole, reports: Higher tumor mutation counts went along with higher counts of expanded intratumoral alpha and beta TCRs.

Trimming removed 0 bases from V and 7 bases from J, with 9 bases in between. CDR3 length: 13 residues. Germline CDR1 and CDR2: LGHDT and YNNKEL (reference sequence). The chain employs TRBV3-1 and TRBJ1-2; D is unclear. The material sequenced was lung tumor tissue, taken at surgery. The sequence was obtained from a male donor with early-stage non-small cell lung cancer. Written as DNA, the CDR3 is TGTGCCAGCAGCCAAGATTTAGTGAGTGGCTACACCTTC. Its translation is CASSQDLVSGYTF.